Presented here are 19 T cell receptor beta chains from one specimen sequenced in a study of CXCR3-negative and CXCR3-positive naive CD8 T cells. Via 5' RACE with UMI labels, TRB cDNA libraries were prepared. TCRdb reprocessed the 5' RACE reads, with one entry per CDR3 protein and no DNA. Here the sample table reports 65,000 to 95,000 distinct CDR3 sequences. The sequencing input was naive CXCR3- CD8+ T cells from blood. Subset noted: CD45RO-CCR7+CD27+CD95- naive CD8+ T cells lacking CXCR3 (TNR3-). The receptors stem from a human donor in good health. Some clones in this sample may be carry-over from other donors' samples.

The CDR3 is CASSLQGSEAFF. J is TRBJ1-1 and V is TRBV7-3. The CDR3 is 12 residues long. The V gene's germline CDR1 is SGHTA and CDR2 FQGTGA.

This chain links TRBV29-1 with TRBJ2-3; with no DNA, the TCRdb D assignment of TRBD2 cannot be verified. The CDR3 has 14 residues. Germline V gene data show CDR1 as SQVTM and CDR2 as ANQGSEA. The chain's CDR3 is CSVGLAGARDTQYF.

The rearrangement joins TRBV9 to TRBJ2-1; lacking DNA, the TRBD2 call made by TCRdb goes unchecked. Germline lookup yields CDR1 SGDLS and CDR2 YYNGEE. This CDR3 has 17 amino acids. CDR3 sequence reads: CASSVARLAVSYNEQFF.

The V and J genes are TRBV6-2 or TRBV6-3 and TRBJ2-1; TCRdb selects TRBD1, and the lack of DNA leaves this call unchecked. The CDR3 is 14 residues long. The germline V gene encodes CDR1 MNHEY and CDR2 SVGEGT. The CDR3 reads CASSGTRSYNEQFF.

J is TRBJ2-7 and V is TRBV20-1; TCRdb selects TRBD2, and the lack of DNA leaves this call unchecked. The CDR3 length is 13 residues. Looked up from germline, CDR1 is DFQATT and CDR2 is SNEGSKA (reference sequence). CDR3 in amino acids: CSASPLAEYEQYF.

J is TRBJ2-1 and V is TRBV6-5; there is no DNA to check the TCRdb D call of TRBD1. The CDR3 covers 17 residues. The germline V gene encodes CDR1 MNHEY and CDR2 SVGAGI. This chain's CDR3 is CASSQGGREKSYNEQFF.

The chain is built from TRBV20-1 and TRBJ2-1; TCRdb reports TRBD1, a call that lacks DNA to check it against. There are 17 residues in the CDR3. Germline lookup yields CDR1 DFQATT and CDR2 SNEGSKA (reference sequence). The CDR3 sequence is CSARDGQGGDVRNEQFF.

The chain couples TRBV29-1 to TRBJ2-1; without DNA, the TCRdb call of TRBD1 cannot be checked. This CDR3 region has 17 residues. Germline CDR1 and CDR2: SQVTM and ANQGSEA. CDR3 in amino acids: CSVPRLGGGSIYREQFF.

The V call is TRBV29-1, the J call TRBJ1-3; the D call of TRBD1 rests on TCRdb alone, since no DNA is present to check it. The V gene's germline CDR1 is SQVTM and CDR2 ANQGSEA. This CDR3 spans 15 amino acids. Here the CDR3 reads CSVVLTGSSGNTIYF.

The chain employs TRBV11-2 and TRBJ2-2; TCRdb proposes TRBD1, but this gene call is untestable without DNA. The CDR3 runs to 16 residues. Looked up from germline, CDR1 is SGHAT and CDR2 is FQNNGV. The CDR3 region is CASSPEVWGPGGELFF.

The CDR3 sequence is CASIDNIQYYNEQFF. The chain is built from TRBV5-5 and TRBJ2-1. CDR3 length equals 15 residues. Germline V lookup: CDR1 SGHKS, CDR2 YYEKEE (reference sequence).

V is TRBV6-2 or TRBV6-3 and J is TRBJ2-7; the TCRdb call, TRBD1, lacks DNA for checking. This CDR3 comprises 15 residues. Germline CDR1 and CDR2: MNHEY and SVGEGT. The CDR3 sequence: CASSYSWTGSYEQYF.

The V gene is TRBV21-1, the J gene TRBJ2-5; TCRdb's D gene call, TRBD1, goes unchecked for lack of DNA. TRBV21-1 is a recognized pseudogene. The CDR3 spans 15 residues. CDR3 amino acids: CASSKSGGTQETQYF.

V gene TRBV7-9 combines with J gene TRBJ1-2; TCRdb picks TRBD1, but there is no DNA to check that call. CDR1 is SEHNR, CDR2 FQNEAQ, per germline (reference sequence). The CDR3 spans 13 residues. The CDR3 sequence: CASSLWGLNGYTF.

The chain recombines TRBV28 with TRBJ2-4; with no DNA, the TCRdb D assignment of TRBD1 cannot be verified. Germline assignment: CDR1 MDHEN and CDR2 SYDVKM. The CDR3 is made up of 11 amino acids. CDR3 protein: CAISGGYIQYF.

The chain has TRBV29-1 and TRBJ2-2. This CDR3 region has 12 residues. Germline lookup yields CDR1 SQVTM and CDR2 ANQGSEA. The CDR3 region is CSAIGSTGELFF.

This chain joins TRBV11-3 and TRBJ1-2; as DNA is missing, the TRBD1 call by TCRdb cannot be tested. This CDR3 region has 14 residues. CDR1 is SGHNT and CDR2 is YENEEA in the germline V gene. The CDR3 spells CASSLDQGGYGYTF.

The chain uses TRBV20-1 and TRBJ2-7; the D call of TRBD1 rests on TCRdb alone, since no DNA is present to check it. The CDR3 sequence is 13 residues long. Germline V CDR1 and CDR2: DFQATT, SNEGSKA (reference sequence). This CDR3 is CSARGGVRYEQYF.

The CDR3 loop reads CASSLSVSYEQYF. The chain uses TRBV11-2 and TRBJ2-7. The CDR3 is 13 residues long. CDR1 is SGHAT and CDR2 is FQNNGV in the germline V gene.